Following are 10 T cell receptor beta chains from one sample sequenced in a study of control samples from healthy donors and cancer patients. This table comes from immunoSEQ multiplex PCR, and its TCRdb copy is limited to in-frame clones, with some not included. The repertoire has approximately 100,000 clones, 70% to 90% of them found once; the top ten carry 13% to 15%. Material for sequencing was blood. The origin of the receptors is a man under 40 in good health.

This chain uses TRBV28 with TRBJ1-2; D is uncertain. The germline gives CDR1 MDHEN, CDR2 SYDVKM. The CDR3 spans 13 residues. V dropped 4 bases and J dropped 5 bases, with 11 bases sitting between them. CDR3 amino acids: CASSSYPRYGYTF. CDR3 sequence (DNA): TGTGCCAGCAGTTCATATCCAAGATATGGCTACACCTTC.

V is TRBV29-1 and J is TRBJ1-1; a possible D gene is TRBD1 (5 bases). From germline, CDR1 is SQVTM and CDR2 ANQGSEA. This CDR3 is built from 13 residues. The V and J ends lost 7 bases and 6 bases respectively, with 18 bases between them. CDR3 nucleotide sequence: TGCAGCGCGATGGGAAGGGGTATACCTGAAGCTTTCTTT. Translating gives CSAMGRGIPEAFF.

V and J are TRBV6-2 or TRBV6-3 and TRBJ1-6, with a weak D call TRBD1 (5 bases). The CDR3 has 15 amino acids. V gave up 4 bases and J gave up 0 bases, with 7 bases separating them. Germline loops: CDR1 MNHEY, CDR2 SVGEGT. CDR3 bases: TGTGCCAGCAGTTTCGACAGCTCCTATAATTCACCCCTCCACTTT. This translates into CASSFDSSYNSPLHF.

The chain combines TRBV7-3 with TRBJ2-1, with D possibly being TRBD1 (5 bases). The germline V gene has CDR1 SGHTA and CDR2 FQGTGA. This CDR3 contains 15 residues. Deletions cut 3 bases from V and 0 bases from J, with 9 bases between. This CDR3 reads CASSLTVNSYNEQFF. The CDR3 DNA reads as TGTGCCAGCAGCTTGACAGTGAACTCCTACAATGAGCAGTTCTTC.

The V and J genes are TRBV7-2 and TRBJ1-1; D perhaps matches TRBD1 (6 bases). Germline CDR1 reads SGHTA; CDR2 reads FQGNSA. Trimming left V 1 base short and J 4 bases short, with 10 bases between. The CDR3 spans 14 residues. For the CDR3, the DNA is TGTGCCAGCAGCTTAGTTGGGGGCAGCACTGAAGCTTTCTTT. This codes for CASSLVGGSTEAFF.

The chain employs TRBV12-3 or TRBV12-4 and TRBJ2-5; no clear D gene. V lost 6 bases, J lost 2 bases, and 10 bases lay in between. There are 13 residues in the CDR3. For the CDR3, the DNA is TGTGCCAGCAGACGAGGTCCGCAAGAGACCCAGTACTTC. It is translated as CASRRGPQETQYF.

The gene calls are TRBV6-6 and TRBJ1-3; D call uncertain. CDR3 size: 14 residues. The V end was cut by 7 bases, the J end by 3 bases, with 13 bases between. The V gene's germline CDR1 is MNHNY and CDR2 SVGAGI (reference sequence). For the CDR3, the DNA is TGTGCCAGCATCAAAGAGGGTTTTGGAAACACCATATATTTT. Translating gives CASIKEGFGNTIYF.

The CDR3 loop is CASSRRVQVYGDTQYF. CDR3 DNA: TGTGCCAGTAGTAGAAGGGTCCAGGTCTATGGAGATACGCAGTATTTT. This chain links TRBV19 with TRBJ2-3; D unresolved. Trimming took 4 bases from V and 5 from J, leaving 19 bases between them. Germline-derived CDR1 and CDR2 are LNHDA and SQIVND (reference sequence). CDR3 length: 16 residues.

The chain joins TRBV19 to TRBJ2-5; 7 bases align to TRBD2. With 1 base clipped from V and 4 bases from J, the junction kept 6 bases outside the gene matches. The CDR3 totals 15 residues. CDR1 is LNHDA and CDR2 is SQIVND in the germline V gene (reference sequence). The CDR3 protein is CASSIGGRAAETQYF. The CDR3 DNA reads TGTGCCAGTAGTATAGGGGGGAGGGCCGCAGAGACCCAGTACTTC.

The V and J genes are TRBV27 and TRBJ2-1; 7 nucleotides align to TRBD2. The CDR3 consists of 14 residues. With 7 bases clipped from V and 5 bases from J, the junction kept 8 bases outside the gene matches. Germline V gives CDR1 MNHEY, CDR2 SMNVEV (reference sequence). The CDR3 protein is CASMLPGRNNEQFF. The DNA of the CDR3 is TGTGCCAGCATGCTTCCCGGGAGGAACAATGAGCAGTTCTTC.